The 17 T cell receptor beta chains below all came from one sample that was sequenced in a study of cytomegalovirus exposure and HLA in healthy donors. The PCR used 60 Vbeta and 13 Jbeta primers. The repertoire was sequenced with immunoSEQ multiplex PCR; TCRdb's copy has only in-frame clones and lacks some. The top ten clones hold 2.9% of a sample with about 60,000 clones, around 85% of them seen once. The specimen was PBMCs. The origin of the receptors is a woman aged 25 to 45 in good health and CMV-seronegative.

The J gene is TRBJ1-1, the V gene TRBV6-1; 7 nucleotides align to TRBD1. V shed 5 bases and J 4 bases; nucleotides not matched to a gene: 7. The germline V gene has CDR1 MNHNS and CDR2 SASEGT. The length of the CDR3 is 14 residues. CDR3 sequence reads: CASSQGTDGTEAFF. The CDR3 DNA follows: TGTGCCAGCAGTCAAGGGACAGATGGCACTGAAGCTTTCTTT.

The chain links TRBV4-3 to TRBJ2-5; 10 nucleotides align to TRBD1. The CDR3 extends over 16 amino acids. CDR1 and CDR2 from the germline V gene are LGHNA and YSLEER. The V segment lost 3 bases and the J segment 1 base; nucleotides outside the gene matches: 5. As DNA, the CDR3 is TGCGCCAGCAGCCAGGGTAGGACAGGGGGCCAAGAGACCCAGTACTTC. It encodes CASSQGRTGGQETQYF.

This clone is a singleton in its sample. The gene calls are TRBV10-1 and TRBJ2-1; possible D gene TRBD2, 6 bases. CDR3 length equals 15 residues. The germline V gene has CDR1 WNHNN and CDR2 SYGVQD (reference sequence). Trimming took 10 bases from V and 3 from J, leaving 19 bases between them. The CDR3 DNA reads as TGCGCCACCCGGAGGGCGGGAAAAGACTACAATGAGCAGTTCTTC. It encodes CATRRAGKDYNEQFF.

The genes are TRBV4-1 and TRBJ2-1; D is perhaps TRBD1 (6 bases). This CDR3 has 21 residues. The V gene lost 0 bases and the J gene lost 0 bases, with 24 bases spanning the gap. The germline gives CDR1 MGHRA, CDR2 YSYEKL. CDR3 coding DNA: TGCGCCAGCAGCCAAGATTTTGGGGGCTCCCTTCTCTTTAGCTCCTACAATGAGCAGTTCTTC. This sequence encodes CASSQDFGGSLLFSSYNEQFF.

CDR3 in amino acids: CASRSFLAGASSYNSPLHF. DNA of the CDR3: TGTGCCAGTAGGTCTTTTTTGGCGGGGGCGAGCTCCTATAATTCACCCCTCCACTTT. The chain employs TRBV19 and TRBJ1-6; TRBD1 might be the D (6 bases). The ends were cut back, 6 bases at V and 0 bases at J, with 21 bases in the middle. The CDR3 runs to 19 residues. Looked up from germline, CDR1 is LNHDA and CDR2 is SQIVND (reference sequence).

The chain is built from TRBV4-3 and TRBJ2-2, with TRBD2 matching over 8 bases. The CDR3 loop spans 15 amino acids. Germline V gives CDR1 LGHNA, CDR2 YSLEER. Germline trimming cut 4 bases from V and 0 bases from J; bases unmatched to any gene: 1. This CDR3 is CASSPGLANTGELFF. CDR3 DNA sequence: TGCGCCAGCAGCCCGGGACTAGCGAACACCGGGGAGCTGTTTTTT.

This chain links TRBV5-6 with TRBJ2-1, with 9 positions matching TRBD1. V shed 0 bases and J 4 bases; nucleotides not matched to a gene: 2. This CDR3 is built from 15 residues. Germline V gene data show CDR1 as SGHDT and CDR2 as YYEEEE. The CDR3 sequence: CASSLVGQGYNEQFF. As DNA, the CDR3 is TGTGCCAGCAGCTTGGTAGGACAGGGGTACAATGAGCAGTTCTTC.

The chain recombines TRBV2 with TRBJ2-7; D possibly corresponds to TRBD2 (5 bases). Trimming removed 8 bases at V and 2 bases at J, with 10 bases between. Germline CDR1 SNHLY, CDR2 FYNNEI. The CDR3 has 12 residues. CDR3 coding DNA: TGTGCCAGCGGGAGTGGTCCCTACGAGCAGTACTTC. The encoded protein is CASGSGPYEQYF.

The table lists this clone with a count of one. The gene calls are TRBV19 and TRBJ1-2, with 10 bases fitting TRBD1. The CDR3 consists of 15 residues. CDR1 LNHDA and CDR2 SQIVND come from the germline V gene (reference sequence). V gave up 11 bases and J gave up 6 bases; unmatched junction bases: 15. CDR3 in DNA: TGTGCCGCTCGTATTGGACAGGGGGGATCTCATGGCTACACCTTC. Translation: CAARIGQGGSHGYTF. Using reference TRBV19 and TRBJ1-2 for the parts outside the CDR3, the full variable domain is DGGITQSPKYLFRKEGQNVTLSCEQNLNHDAMYWYRQDPGQGLRLIYYSQIVNDFQKGDIAEGYSVSREKKESFPLTVTSAQKNPTAFYLCAARIGQGGSHGYTFGSGTRLTVV.

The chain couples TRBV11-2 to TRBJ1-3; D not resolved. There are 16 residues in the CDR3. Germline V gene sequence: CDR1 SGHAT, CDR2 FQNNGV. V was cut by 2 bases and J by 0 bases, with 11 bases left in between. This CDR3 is CASSLMGGSSGNTIYF. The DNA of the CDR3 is TGTGCCAGCAGCTTAATGGGCGGGAGCTCTGGAAACACCATATATTTT.

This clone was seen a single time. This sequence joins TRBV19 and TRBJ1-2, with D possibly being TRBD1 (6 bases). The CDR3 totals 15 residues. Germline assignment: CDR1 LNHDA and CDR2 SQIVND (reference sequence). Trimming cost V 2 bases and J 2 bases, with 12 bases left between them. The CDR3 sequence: CASSIRAGDNYGYTF. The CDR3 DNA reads TGTGCCAGTAGTATAAGGGCAGGGGACAACTATGGCTACACCTTC. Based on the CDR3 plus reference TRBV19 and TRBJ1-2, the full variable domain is DGGITQSPKYLFRKEGQNVTLSCEQNLNHDAMYWYRQDPGQGLRLIYYSQIVNDFQKGDIAEGYSVSREKKESFPLTVTSAQKNPTAFYLCASSIRAGDNYGYTFGSGTRLTVV.

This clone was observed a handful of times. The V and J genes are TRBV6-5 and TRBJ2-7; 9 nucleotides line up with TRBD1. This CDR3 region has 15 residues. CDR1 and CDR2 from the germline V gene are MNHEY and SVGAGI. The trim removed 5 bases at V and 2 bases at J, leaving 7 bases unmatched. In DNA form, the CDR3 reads TGTGCCAGCAGTCAAAACACAGGGGGCGCCTACGAGCAGTACGTC. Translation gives CASSQNTGGAYEQYV.

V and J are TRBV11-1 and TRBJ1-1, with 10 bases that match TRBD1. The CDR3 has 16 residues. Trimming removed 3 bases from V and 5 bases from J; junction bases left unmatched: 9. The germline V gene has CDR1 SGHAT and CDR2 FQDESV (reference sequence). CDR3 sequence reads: CASSFQKGTGDTEAFF. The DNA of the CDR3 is TGTGCCAGCAGCTTCCAAAAGGGGACAGGGGATACTGAAGCTTTCTTT.

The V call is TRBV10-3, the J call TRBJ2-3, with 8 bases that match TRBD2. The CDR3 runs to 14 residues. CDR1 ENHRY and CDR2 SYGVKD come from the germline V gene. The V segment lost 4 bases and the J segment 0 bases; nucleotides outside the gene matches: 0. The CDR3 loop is CAISVAGSTDTQYF. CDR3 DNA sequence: TGTGCCATCAGTGTAGCGGGGAGCACAGATACGCAGTATTTT.

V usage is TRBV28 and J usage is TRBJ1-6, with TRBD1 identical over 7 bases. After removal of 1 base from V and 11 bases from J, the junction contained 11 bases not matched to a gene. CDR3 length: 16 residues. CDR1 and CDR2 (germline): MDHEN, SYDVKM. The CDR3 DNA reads TGTGCCAGCAGTTTATTACTACAGGGGAGGTGGACACCCCTCCACTTT. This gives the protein CASSLLLQGRWTPLHF.

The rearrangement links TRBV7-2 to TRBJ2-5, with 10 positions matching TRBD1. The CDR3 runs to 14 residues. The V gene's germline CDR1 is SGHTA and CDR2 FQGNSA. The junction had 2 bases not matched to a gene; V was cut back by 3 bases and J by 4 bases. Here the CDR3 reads CASSFDRGPETQYF. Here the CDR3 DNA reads TGTGCCAGCAGCTTTGACAGGGGGCCAGAGACCCAGTACTTC.

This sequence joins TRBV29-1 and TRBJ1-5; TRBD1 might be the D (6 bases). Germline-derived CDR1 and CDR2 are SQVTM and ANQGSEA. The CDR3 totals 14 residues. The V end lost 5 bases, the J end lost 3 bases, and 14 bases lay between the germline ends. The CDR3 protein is CSVSGTLNNQPQHF. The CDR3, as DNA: TGCAGCGTTTCGGGGACACTCAACAATCAGCCCCAGCATTTT.